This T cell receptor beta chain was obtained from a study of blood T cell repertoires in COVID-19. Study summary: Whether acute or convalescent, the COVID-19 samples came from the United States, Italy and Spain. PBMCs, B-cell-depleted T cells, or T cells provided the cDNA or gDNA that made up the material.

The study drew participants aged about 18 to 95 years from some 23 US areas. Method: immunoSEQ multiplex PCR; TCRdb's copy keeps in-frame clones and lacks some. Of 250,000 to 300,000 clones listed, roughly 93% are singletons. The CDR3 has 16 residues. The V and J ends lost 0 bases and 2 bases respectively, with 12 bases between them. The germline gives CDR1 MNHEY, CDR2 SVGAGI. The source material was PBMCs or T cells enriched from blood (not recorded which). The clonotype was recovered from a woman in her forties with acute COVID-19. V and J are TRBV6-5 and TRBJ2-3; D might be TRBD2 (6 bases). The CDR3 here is CASSYSSSANTDTQYF. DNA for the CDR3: TGTGCCAGCAGTTACTCGTCTAGCGCCAACACAGATACGCAGTATTTT.